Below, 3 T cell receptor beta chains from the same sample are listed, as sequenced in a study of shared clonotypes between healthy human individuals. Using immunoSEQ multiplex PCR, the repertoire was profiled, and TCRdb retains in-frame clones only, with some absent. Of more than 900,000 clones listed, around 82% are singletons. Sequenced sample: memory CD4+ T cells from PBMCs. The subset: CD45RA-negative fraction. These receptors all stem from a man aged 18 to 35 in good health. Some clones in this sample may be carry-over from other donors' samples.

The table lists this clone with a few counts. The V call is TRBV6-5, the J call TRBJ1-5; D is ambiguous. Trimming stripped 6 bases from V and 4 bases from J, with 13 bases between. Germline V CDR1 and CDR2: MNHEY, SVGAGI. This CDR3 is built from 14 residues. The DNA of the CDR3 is TGTGCCAGCAGCGCTCCAGGTGGTAATCAGCCCCAGCATTTT. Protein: CASSAPGGNQPQHF.

DNA of the CDR3: TGTGCCAGCAGCTTAGCGTACTATGGGCGCACGGGTTACAATGAGCAGTTCTTC. Its protein product is CASSLAYYGRTGYNEQFF. This chain uses TRBV13 with TRBJ2-1, with D unresolved. The CDR3 is made up of 18 amino acids. V lost 1 base to trimming and J lost 4 bases, with 20 bases between them. Germline CDR1 reads PRHDT; CDR2 reads FYEKMQ (reference sequence).

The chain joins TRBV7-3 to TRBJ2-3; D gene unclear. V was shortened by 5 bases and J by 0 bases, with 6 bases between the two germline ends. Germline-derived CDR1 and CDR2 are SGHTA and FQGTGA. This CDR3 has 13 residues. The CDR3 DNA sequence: TGTGCCAGCAGCCCCGGTAGCACAGATACGCAGTATTTT. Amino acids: CASSPGSTDTQYF.